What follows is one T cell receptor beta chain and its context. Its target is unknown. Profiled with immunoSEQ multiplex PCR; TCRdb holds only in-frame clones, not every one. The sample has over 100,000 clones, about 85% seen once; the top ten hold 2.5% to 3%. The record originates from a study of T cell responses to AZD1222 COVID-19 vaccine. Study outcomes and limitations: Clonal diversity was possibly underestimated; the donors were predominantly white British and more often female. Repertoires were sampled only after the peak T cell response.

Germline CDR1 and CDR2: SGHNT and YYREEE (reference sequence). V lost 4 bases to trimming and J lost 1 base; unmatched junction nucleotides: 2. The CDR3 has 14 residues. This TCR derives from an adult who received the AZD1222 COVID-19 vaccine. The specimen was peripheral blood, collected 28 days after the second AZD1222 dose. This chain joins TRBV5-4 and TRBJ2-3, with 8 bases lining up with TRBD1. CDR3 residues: CASSQDRGTDTQYF. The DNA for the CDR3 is TGTGCCAGCAGCCAGGACAGGGGCACAGATACGCAGTATTTT.